Below, 32 T cell receptor beta chains from the same sample are listed, as sequenced in a study of blood T cell repertoires in COVID-19. Sequencing was performed with immunoSEQ multiplex PCR; in TCRdb, only in-frame clones are kept and a portion is missing. The table has about 240,000 clones, 75% to 90% seen once. Sequencing was performed on peripheral blood. The receptors derive from an older woman with active or convalescent COVID-19.

This clone was counted once. V gene TRBV5-1 combines with J gene TRBJ1-5; unclear D gene. The CDR3 spans 14 residues. Germline-derived CDR1 and CDR2 are SGHRS and YFSETQ. Trimming removed 0 bases at V and 2 bases at J, with 6 bases between. This chain's CDR3 is CASSLGSGNQPQHF. Here the CDR3 DNA reads TGCGCCAGCAGCTTGGGATCGGGCAATCAGCCCCAGCATTTT.

The rearrangement links TRBV19 to TRBJ1-2; TRBD1 agrees at 9 bases. This CDR3 contains 14 residues. Germline V gives CDR1 LNHDA, CDR2 SQIVND (reference sequence). J was trimmed by 5 bases and V by 3 bases; bases with no gene match: 4. This chain's CDR3 is CASSMKGTGYGYTF. CDR3 bases: TGTGCCAGTAGTATGAAGGGGACAGGGTATGGCTACACCTTC.

The chain has TRBV3-1 (or the pseudogene TRBV3-2) and TRBJ2-4; D call uncertain. The V end lost 1 base, the J end lost 1 base, and 11 bases lay between the germline ends. Germline V gene lookup returns CDR1 LGHDT and CDR2 YNNKEL (reference sequence). The CDR3 is made up of 16 amino acids. The CDR3 loop reads CASSQGGPGAKNIQYF. The CDR3 DNA is TGTGCCAGCAGCCAAGGAGGCCCCGGGGCCAAAAACATTCAGTACTTC.

CDR3 in amino acids: CASTTELAGGRDYNEQFF. Written as DNA, the CDR3 is TGTGCCAGCACCACAGAACTAGCGGGGGGCCGCGATTACAATGAGCAGTTCTTC. This chain links TRBV27 with TRBJ2-1, with 12 bases fitting TRBD2. The CDR3 spans 18 residues. Per germline, CDR1 MNHEY and CDR2 SMNVEV (reference sequence). With V trimmed by 7 bases and J by 4 bases, 14 bases remained unmatched.

This chain connects TRBV18 to TRBJ1-3; 7 nucleotides match TRBD1. This CDR3 is 16 amino acids long. V gave up 2 bases and J gave up 0 bases; unmatched junction bases: 4. Germline-derived CDR1 and CDR2 are KGHSH and LQKENI. CDR3 region: CASSPGTADSGNTIYF. Written as DNA, the CDR3 is TGTGCCAGCTCACCAGGGACAGCGGACTCTGGAAACACCATATATTTT.

Concerning this clone: In the same sample, other DNA sequences code for this CDR3. The chain links TRBV4-1 to TRBJ2-5; perhaps TRBD2 as D (6 bases). The V end lost 1 base, the J end lost 1 base, and 13 bases lay between the germline ends. The CDR3 runs 16 residues. Germline V CDR1 and CDR2: MGHRA, YSYEKL. CDR3 amino acids: CASSQGGGALQETQYF. In DNA form, the CDR3 reads TGCGCCAGCAGCCAAGGTGGAGGGGCTCTCCAAGAGACCCAGTACTTC.

The V call is TRBV7-2, the J call TRBJ2-7; D gene ambiguous. V lost 0 bases to trimming and J lost 2 bases, with 5 bases between them. CDR1 and CDR2 from the germline V gene are SGHTA and FQGNSA. This CDR3 is 13 amino acids long. This CDR3 is CASSLALPYEQYF. The DNA of the CDR3 is TGTGCCAGCAGCTTAGCCCTCCCCTACGAGCAGTACTTC.

This clone has at least ten counts. J is TRBJ2-7 and V is TRBV25-1; 8 bases fit TRBD1. The CDR3 loop spans 14 amino acids. Germline V gene lookup returns CDR1 MGHDK and CDR2 SYGVNS. Trimming cost V 7 bases and J 2 bases; bases outside gene matches: 7. In nucleotides, the CDR3 is TGTGCCAGCAATTTTCGGGACAGGCCCTACGAGCAGTACTTC. This encodes CASNFRDRPYEQYF.

The V and J genes are TRBV9 and TRBJ2-1; the match to TRBD1 covers 12 bases. Germline CDR1 is SGDLS and CDR2 is YYNGEE. The V gene end was trimmed by 0 bases and the J gene end by 0 bases; junction bases not matched to a gene: 7. The CDR3 is made up of 19 amino acids. CDR3 residues: CASSVVGTGGPSSYNEQFF. CDR3 bases: TGTGCCAGCAGCGTAGTTGGGACAGGGGGCCCCAGCTCCTACAATGAGCAGTTCTTC.

This clone was counted a few times. The chain employs TRBV5-3 and TRBJ1-2; 9 bases map to TRBD1. TRBV5-3 is designated an ORF whose function remains uncertain. The junction had 23 bases not matched to a gene; V was cut back by 3 bases and J by 8 bases. The CDR3 sequence is 19 residues long. The CDR3 DNA follows: TGTGCCAGAAGCTGTTCAACTTTGGACAGGGGTCCCGGAACAGAGGGCTACACCTTC. Translating gives CARSCSTLDRGPGTEGYTF.

This clone was observed a single time. The rearrangement joins TRBV7-2 to TRBJ2-5; 10 bases are shared with TRBD2. The germline V gene has CDR1 SGHTA and CDR2 FQGNSA. The CDR3 contains 16 residues. V dropped 5 bases and J dropped 4; count of bases not matched to a gene: 10. The CDR3 loop reads CASSPASGGAGETQYF. CDR3 DNA sequence: TGTGCCAGCAGCCCGGCGAGCGGGGGGGCAGGAGAGACCCAGTACTTC.

CDR3 protein: CASSLGGGGTDTQYF. CDR3 coding DNA: TGTGCCAGCAGCTTAGGTGGTGGGGGGACAGATACGCAGTATTTT. The chain combines TRBV11-2 with TRBJ2-3; weak D call: TRBD2 (6 bases). This CDR3 is built from 15 residues. CDR1 SGHAT and CDR2 FQNNGV come from the germline V gene. V was shortened by 1 base and J by 3 bases, with 11 bases between the two germline ends.

This clone was picked up one time. The chain carries TRBV7-9 and TRBJ1-1; D call uncertain. Trimming cost V 4 bases and J 5 bases, with 8 bases left between them. The CDR3 length is 12 residues. Germline CDR1 reads SEHNR; CDR2 reads FQNEAQ (reference sequence). The chain's CDR3 is CASSSAGTEAFF. DNA for the CDR3: TGTGCCAGCAGCTCGGCGGGGACTGAAGCTTTCTTT.

This chain uses TRBV5-1 with TRBJ1-6, with D possibly being TRBD1 (6 bases). The CDR3 spans 16 residues. The germline gives CDR1 SGHRS, CDR2 YFSETQ. Trimming cost V 0 bases and J 7 bases, with 14 bases left between them. This chain's CDR3 is CASSLGSGAWNSPLHF. DNA of the CDR3: TGCGCCAGCAGCTTGGGGTCAGGGGCGTGGAATTCACCCCTCCACTTT.

The chain is built from TRBV3-1 (or the pseudogene TRBV3-2) and TRBJ2-7; the D gene is possibly TRBD2 (7 bases). The V end lost 1 base, the J end lost 5 bases, and 24 bases lay between the germline ends. Germline CDR1 LGHDT, CDR2 YNNKEL (reference sequence). CDR3 length: 18 amino acids. The CDR3 DNA reads TGTGCCAGCAGCCAAGGAAGTGAGTTGGGGGGGCGATCCGACGAGCAGTACTTC. Its translation: CASSQGSELGGRSDEQYF.

This clone was counted between two and nine times. J is TRBJ1-4 and V is TRBV6-6, with D hard to call. Germline loops: CDR1 MNHNY, CDR2 SVGAGI (reference sequence). This CDR3 has 15 amino acids. V lost 0 bases to trimming and J lost 8 bases, with 13 bases between them. The CDR3 region has the DNA TGTGCCAGCAGTTACTCGAGAGGCGGGAGCGAAAAACTGTTTTTT. It encodes CASSYSRGGSEKLFF.

This clone is a singleton in its sample. The V gene is TRBV19, the J gene TRBJ1-2; 7 bases line up with TRBD1. The CDR3 is 13 amino acids. Trimming took 5 bases from V and 8 from J; bases not matched to a gene: 8. Germline lookup yields CDR1 LNHDA and CDR2 SQIVND (reference sequence). This CDR3 is CASSVTGSSGYTF. The CDR3 DNA reads TGTGCCAGTAGTGTGACAGGGTCAAGCGGCTACACCTTC. The full variable domain, rest sourced from reference TRBV19 and TRBJ1-2, is DGGITQSPKYLFRKEGQNVTLSCEQNLNHDAMYWYRQDPGQGLRLIYYSQIVNDFQKGDIAEGYSVSREKKESFPLTVTSAQKNPTAFYLCASSVTGSSGYTFGSGTRLTVV.

Remarks on this clone: Other DNA sequences in the sample encode the same CDR3. J is TRBJ1-5 and V is TRBV9; TRBD1 matches 7 bases. J lost 5 bases, V lost 0 bases, and 8 bases had no gene match. The CDR3 extends over 16 amino acids. Germline CDR1 is SGDLS and CDR2 is YYNGEE. For the CDR3, the DNA is TGTGCCAGCAGCGTAGGGTCGGGCAGGGGGGATCAGCCCCAGCATTTT. Translation gives CASSVGSGRGDQPQHF.

This chain connects TRBV7-2 to TRBJ1-1; possible D gene TRBD1, 5 bases. With 3 bases removed from V and 6 bases from J, the gap between germline ends came to 8 bases. The CDR3 covers 12 residues. Looked up from germline, CDR1 is SGHTA and CDR2 is FQGNSA. The CDR3 sequence: CASSFWGAEAFF. The CDR3 nucleotides read TGTGCCAGCAGCTTTTGGGGGGCTGAAGCTTTCTTT.

The chain is built from TRBV9 and TRBJ2-3; 12 bases line up with TRBD2. Trimming cost V 4 bases and J 4 bases; bases outside gene matches: 10. The CDR3 is 17 residues long. Germline V lookup: CDR1 SGDLS, CDR2 YYNGEE. The CDR3 is CASSFSSGGDKPDTQYF. The CDR3 DNA is TGTGCCAGCAGCTTTTCTAGCGGGGGGGATAAACCAGATACGCAGTATTTT.

This clone was picked up a small number of times. The V call is TRBV30, the J call TRBJ1-5; possible D gene TRBD1, 6 bases. The CDR3 covers 15 residues. Germline V gene lookup returns CDR1 GTSNPN and CDR2 SVGIG (reference sequence). The ends were cut back, 0 bases at V and 2 bases at J, with 11 bases in the middle. CDR3 nucleotide sequence: TGTGCCTGGAGTGTACGGTCAGGGGGCAATCAGCCCCAGCATTTT. As protein: CAWSVRSGGNQPQHF.

This chain joins TRBV19 and TRBJ1-2, with 8 nucleotides matching TRBD1. V gave up 5 bases and J gave up 7 bases; unmatched junction bases: 3. This CDR3 has 12 residues. Germline V gene data show CDR1 as LNHDA and CDR2 as SQIVND (reference sequence). The CDR3, as DNA: TGTGCCAGTAGTGTGGACAGGGCTGGCTACACCTTC. As protein: CASSVDRAGYTF. The whole variable domain, filled in from reference TRBV19 and TRBJ1-2, reads DGGITQSPKYLFRKEGQNVTLSCEQNLNHDAMYWYRQDPGQGLRLIYYSQIVNDFQKGDIAEGYSVSREKKESFPLTVTSAQKNPTAFYLCASSVDRAGYTFGSGTRLTVV.

The V and J genes are TRBV5-1 and TRBJ2-3; the match to TRBD2 covers 9 bases. Per germline, CDR1 SGHRS and CDR2 YFSETQ. CDR3 length: 15 residues. The V and J ends lost 4 bases and 1 base, in that order; junction bases with no gene match: 4. CDR3 region: CASSPTSGGTDTQYF. As DNA, the CDR3 is TGCGCCAGCAGCCCGACTAGCGGTGGCACAGATACGCAGTATTTT.

The rearrangement links TRBV6-5 to TRBJ1-2, with TRBD1 matching 9 bases. V gave up 6 bases and J gave up 5 bases; unmatched junction bases: 10. The germline V gene has CDR1 MNHEY and CDR2 SVGAGI. CDR3 size: 15 residues. Here the CDR3 DNA reads TGTGCCAGCAGCCCCGGGACAGGGAGTAGGTATGGCTACACCTTC. It translates to CASSPGTGSRYGYTF.

The gene calls are TRBV6-4 and TRBJ1-6, with D perhaps TRBD1 (5 bases). The CDR3 length is 11 residues. The germline CDR1 and CDR2 sequences are MRHNA and SNTAGT. Deletions cut 11 bases from V and 7 bases from J, with 9 bases between. The CDR3, as DNA: TGTGCCGCACCAGGGAATTCACCCCTCCACTTT. It is translated as CAAPGNSPLHF.

The V and J genes are TRBV5-4 and TRBJ1-2; D may be TRBD1 (5 bases). V dropped 5 bases and J dropped 8 bases, with 19 bases sitting between them. Germline CDR1 and CDR2: SGHNT and YYREEE (reference sequence). The CDR3 has 14 amino acids. The CDR3 coding sequence is TGTGCCAGCAGGCCCGGAGATCGGGAGGGGGGCTACACCTTC. The encoded protein is CASRPGDREGGYTF.

This clone appeared once. The chain couples TRBV5-1 to TRBJ2-1; D is possibly TRBD2 (5 bases). Trimming removed 4 bases at V and 10 bases at J, with 12 bases between. Germline CDR1 SGHRS, CDR2 YFSETQ. This CDR3 spans 12 amino acids. For the CDR3, the DNA is TGCGCCAGCAGCGACACTAGAAGAGAGCAGTTCTTC. Translated: CASSDTRREQFF.

The V and J genes are TRBV11-2 and TRBJ2-3; 8 bases are a match to TRBD2. Trimming cost V 0 bases and J 0 bases; bases outside gene matches: 5. From germline, CDR1 is SGHAT and CDR2 FQNNGV. The CDR3 loop spans 17 amino acids. The CDR3 reads CASSLDRGGASTDTQYF. The CDR3 DNA sequence: TGTGCCAGCAGCTTAGATCGGGGGGGGGCTAGCACAGATACGCAGTATTTT.

The CDR3 spells CASNLAGEETQYF. DNA for the CDR3: TGTGCCAGCAACCTAGCGGGGGAAGAGACCCAGTACTTC. The chain links TRBV12-3 or TRBV12-4 to TRBJ2-5, with 10 nucleotides matching TRBD2. CDR3 length: 13 amino acids. V dropped 7 bases and J dropped 3; count of bases not matched to a gene: 2.

The CDR3 nucleotides read TGTGCCAGCAGTTACTCGGGTGCAGGGATAGACTATGGCTACACCTTC. The encoded protein is CASSYSGAGIDYGYTF. The rearrangement uses TRBV6-6 and TRBJ1-2, with D perhaps TRBD1 (5 bases). CDR3 length equals 16 residues. Trimming removed 0 bases at V and 3 bases at J, with 14 bases between. The germline V gene encodes CDR1 MNHNY and CDR2 SVGAGI (reference sequence).

The chain has TRBV5-8 and TRBJ1-1; no definite D call. This CDR3 has 19 residues. Between the trimmed V and J ends, which lost 4 bases and 1 base, there was a span of 26 bases. Germline CDR1 is SGHTS and CDR2 is YDEGEE. The CDR3 DNA reads TGTGCCAGCAGCGTCCCCCTTCGGCCCGGATGGGCACGGAACACTGAAGCTTTCTTT. Its protein product is CASSVPLRPGWARNTEAFF.

The J gene is TRBJ1-6, the V gene TRBV2, with a tentative D call TRBD1 (5 bases). V was cut by 0 bases and J by 7 bases, with 10 bases left in between. Germline V gene sequence: CDR1 SNHLY, CDR2 FYNNEI. CDR3 length equals 15 residues. The CDR3, as DNA: TGTGCCAGCAGTGAAGCGCTTCACAGGAATTCACCCCTCCACTTT. Translation gives CASSEALHRNSPLHF. The whole variable domain, remainder taken from reference TRBV2 and TRBJ1-6, is EPEVTQTPSHQVTQMGQEVILRCVPISNHLYFYWYRQILGQKVEFLVSFYNNEISEKSEIFDDQFSVERPDGSNFTLKIRSTKLEDSAMYFCASSEALHRNSPLHFGNGTRLTVT.